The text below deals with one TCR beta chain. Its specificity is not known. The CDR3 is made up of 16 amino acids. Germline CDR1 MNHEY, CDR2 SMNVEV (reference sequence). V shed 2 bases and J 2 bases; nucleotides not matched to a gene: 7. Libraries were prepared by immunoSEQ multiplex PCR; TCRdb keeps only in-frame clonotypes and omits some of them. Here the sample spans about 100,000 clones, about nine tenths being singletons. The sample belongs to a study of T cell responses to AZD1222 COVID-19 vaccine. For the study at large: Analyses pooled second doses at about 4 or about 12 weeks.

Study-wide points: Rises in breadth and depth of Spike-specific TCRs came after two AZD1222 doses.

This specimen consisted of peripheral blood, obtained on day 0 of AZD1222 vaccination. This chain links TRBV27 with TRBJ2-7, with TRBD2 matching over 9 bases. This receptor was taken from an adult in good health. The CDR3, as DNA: TGTGCCAGCAGTTTAGGGAGGACTAGCGACCCCTACGAGCAGTACTTC. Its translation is CASSLGRTSDPYEQYF.